The 14 T cell receptor beta chains below come from one sample, sequenced in a study of cytomegalovirus exposure and HLA in healthy donors. In the PCR, 60 Vbeta and 13 Jbeta primers were used. Data came from immunoSEQ multiplex PCR; TCRdb stores just in-frame clones and leaves some out. The sample has under 150,000 clones, about 86% seen once. The sequenced sample was PBMCs. These receptors all come from a man aged 18 to 29 in good health and CMV-seronegative.

The chain couples TRBV2 to TRBJ2-1, with D tentatively TRBD2 (6 bases). With 8 bases removed from V and 10 bases from J, the gap between germline ends came to 18 bases. Germline V gene data show CDR1 as SNHLY and CDR2 as FYNNEI. The CDR3 extends over 13 amino acids. The CDR3 DNA is TGTGCCAGCGAGACTAGTGGGGAATTGGAGCAGTTCTTC. Translated: CASETSGELEQFF.

The chain uses TRBV9 and TRBJ2-2, with 7 bases aligning to TRBD2. Germline lookup yields CDR1 SGDLS and CDR2 YYNGEE. The CDR3 has 15 amino acids. With 0 bases clipped from V and 2 bases from J, the junction kept 1 base outside the gene matches. DNA of the CDR3: TGTGCCAGCAGCGTAGGCGGGGGAAACACCGGGGAGCTGTTTTTT. It yields the protein CASSVGGGNTGELFF.

The chain uses TRBV10-1 and TRBJ2-1, with 9 bases aligning to TRBD2. Germline V gene lookup returns CDR1 WNHNN and CDR2 SYGVQD (reference sequence). J lost 5 bases, V lost 3 bases, and 2 bases had no gene match. This CDR3 region has 14 residues. CDR3 amino acids: CASSELAGNNEQFF. CDR3 DNA: TGCGCCAGCAGTGAACTAGCGGGTAACAATGAGCAGTTCTTC.

The chain has TRBV6-6 and TRBJ2-3; the match to TRBD2 covers 7 bases. V lost 7 bases, J lost 2 bases, and 12 bases stayed unmatched. This CDR3 comprises 16 residues. Germline lookup yields CDR1 MNHNY and CDR2 SVGAGI (reference sequence). The CDR3: CASTNTGAGDTDTQYF. The CDR3 DNA sequence: TGTGCCAGCACCAATACTGGGGCGGGGGACACAGATACGCAGTATTTT.

The sample holds a few counts of this clone. The chain joins TRBV28 to TRBJ1-5, with 10 bases that match TRBD1. Trimming cost V 9 bases and J 5 bases; bases outside gene matches: 16. Germline-derived CDR1 and CDR2 are MDHEN and SYDVKM. The length of the CDR3 is 17 residues. CDR3: CASFTTPTGGNHQPQHF. In DNA form, the CDR3 reads TGTGCCAGTTTCACCACACCGACAGGGGGCAATCATCAGCCCCAGCATTTT.

The chain employs TRBV5-1 and TRBJ2-3, with 11 bases lining up with TRBD2. Trimming removed 3 bases from V and 2 bases from J; junction bases left unmatched: 5. The CDR3 runs 16 residues. The germline CDR1 and CDR2 sequences are SGHRS and YFSETQ. The CDR3 region is CASSSGTSGLTDTQYF. CDR3 DNA: TGCGCCAGCAGCTCCGGGACTAGCGGACTCACAGATACGCAGTATTTT.

The chain couples TRBV7-3 to TRBJ2-3; 10 nucleotides match TRBD2. Losses at the gene ends were 5 bases for V and 2 bases for J; bases not matched to a gene: 7. CDR1 is SGHTA and CDR2 is FQGTGA in the germline V gene. The CDR3 covers 16 residues. CDR3 coding DNA: TGTGCCAGCAGCCCTGAAGCGGGGGGGGCCACAGATACGCAGTATTTT. It is translated as CASSPEAGGATDTQYF.

The chain recombines TRBV6-6 with TRBJ2-1; the match to TRBD1 covers 9 bases. With V trimmed by 7 bases and J by 8 bases, 12 bases remained unmatched. Germline V gene sequence: CDR1 MNHNY, CDR2 SVGAGI (reference sequence). This CDR3 spans 15 amino acids. The CDR3 is CASTNFGTGSYEQFF. CDR3 nucleotides: TGTGCCAGCACCAATTTCGGGACAGGGTCCTATGAGCAGTTCTTC.

V and J are TRBV5-4 and TRBJ2-7; a weak D match, TRBD1 (7 bases). The V gene's germline CDR1 is SGHNT and CDR2 YYREEE (reference sequence). Trimming took off 5 bases at V and 2 bases at J, with 20 bases between the two ends. The CDR3 runs to 16 residues. The CDR3 spells CASRPGGRGKPYEQYF. CDR3 nucleotides: TGTGCCAGCAGACCCGGGGGCAGGGGGAAACCCTACGAGCAGTACTTC.

The chain combines TRBV30 with TRBJ2-3, with TRBD2 identical over 10 bases. With 5 bases clipped from V and 5 bases from J, the junction kept 7 bases outside the gene matches. There are 14 residues in the CDR3. CDR1 is GTSNPN, CDR2 SVGIG, per germline (reference sequence). The CDR3 region is CAWQRGGYGDTQYF. The CDR3, as DNA: TGTGCCTGGCAGCGGGGGGGGTATGGAGATACGCAGTATTTT.

The sample holds a few counts of this clone. This sequence joins TRBV10-3 and TRBJ1-4; D is undetermined. Trimming took 11 bases from V and 8 from J, leaving 18 bases between them. The CDR3 contains 13 residues. Per germline, CDR1 ENHRY and CDR2 SYGVKD. In DNA form, the CDR3 reads TGTGCCTCCCGGGATCCATTCCAGGAAAAACTGTTTTTT. Encoded protein: CASRDPFQEKLFF.

V usage is TRBV28 and J usage is TRBJ1-3; D gene uncertain. The germline V gene encodes CDR1 MDHEN and CDR2 SYDVKM. Trimming took off 8 bases at V and 4 bases at J, with 6 bases between the two ends. The CDR3 consists of 11 residues. This chain's CDR3 is CASSSGNTIYF. The CDR3 DNA sequence: TGTGCCAGCTCTTCGGGAAACACCATATATTTT.

This clone was counted between two and nine times. The chain is built from TRBV11-3 and TRBJ2-7; 9 nucleotides align to TRBD1. Germline loops: CDR1 SGHNT, CDR2 YENEEA. The V and J ends lost 2 bases and 3 bases, in that order; junction bases with no gene match: 5. The CDR3 totals 15 residues. The CDR3 reads CASSLQWGQGYEQYF. The CDR3, as DNA: TGTGCCAGCAGCTTACAATGGGGACAGGGCTACGAGCAGTACTTC.

The chain recombines TRBV6-4 with TRBJ2-1, with D possibly being TRBD1 (7 bases). Germline-derived CDR1 and CDR2 are MRHNA and SNTAGT. The CDR3 consists of 14 residues. Trimming stripped 0 bases from V and 8 bases from J, with 11 bases between. In DNA, the CDR3 is TGTGCCAGCAGTGACTCGGAGGGGGCCGATGAGCAGTTCTTC. This translates into CASSDSEGADEQFF.